Listed here are 27 T cell receptor beta chains from one sample, sequenced in a study of human T cells and chemical hapten exposure. From the RACE reads, TCRdb called clonotypes with MiXCR, one entry per CDR3 protein. The table includes under 300,000 distinct CDR3 sequences, around 7.3% detected once. Documented time point: pre-sensitization, week 0. Indicated treatment: therapeutic diphenylcyclopropenone sensitization with weekly scalp DPC. Sequencing used whole blood, obtained in connection with sensitization to the hapten diphenylcyclopropenone (DPC). The receptors were gathered from a man between 18 and 35 years old with alopecia areata. Some clones in this sample may be carry-over from other donors' samples.

This clonotype was found a few times. The CDR3 spells CASSHGRAQPQHF. In nucleotides, the CDR3 is TGCGCCAGCAGCCACGGCAGGGCTCAGCCCCAGCATTTT. The chain couples TRBV4-3 to TRBJ1-5, with D possibly being TRBD1 (5 bases). CDR1 and CDR2 (germline): LGHNA, YSLEER. The CDR3 contains 13 residues. V was clipped by 3 bases and J by 6 bases, with 9 bases between them.

The chain is built from TRBV14 and TRBJ1-2; D is uncertain. Germline lookup yields CDR1 SGHDN and CDR2 FVKESK. V dropped 0 bases and J dropped 5 bases, with 7 bases sitting between them. The CDR3 consists of 13 residues. The CDR3 DNA reads TGTGCCAGCAGCCAAGATCAGCTTTATGGCTACACCTTC. Protein sequence: CASSQDQLYGYTF.

This clonotype came up a few times. This chain uses TRBV24-1 with TRBJ2-7; 9 bases agree with TRBD1. J was trimmed by 6 bases and V by 12 bases; bases with no gene match: 11. The CDR3 covers 13 residues. CDR1 is KGHDR and CDR2 is SFDVKD in the germline V gene. The DNA of the CDR3 is TGTGCCGCTATTACAGGGGGCTGGGGCGAGCAGTACGTC. Translation gives CAAITGGWGEQYV.

This clonotype appeared a few times. V and J are TRBV12-3 or TRBV12-4 and TRBJ1-1; 9 bases align to TRBD1. The J segment lost 7 bases and the V segment lost 5 bases, leaving 8 bases of the junction unmatched. CDR3 length equals 14 residues. The CDR3 loop reads CASSGTGYPFEAFF. The CDR3 DNA is TGTGCCAGCAGTGGGACAGGGTACCCATTTGAAGCTTTCTTT.

Ten or more counts support this clonotype. CDR3 residues: CASSRDRGLRNTGELFF. Here the CDR3 DNA reads TGTGCCAGCAGCCGGGACAGGGGCCTTCGAAACACCGGGGAGCTGTTTTTT. The rearrangement uses TRBV27 and TRBJ2-2; 10 bases fit TRBD1. CDR3 size: 17 residues. Unmatched junction bases numbered 9, after V lost 6 bases and J lost 2 bases. The germline V gene has CDR1 MNHEY and CDR2 SMNVEV (reference sequence).

This clonotype was found many times. This rearrangement joins TRBV10-3 to TRBJ1-2, with D unresolved. Looked up from germline, CDR1 is ENHRY and CDR2 is SYGVKD. Trimming cost V 10 bases and J 7 bases, with 7 bases left between them. The CDR3 is made up of 9 amino acids. The CDR3 bases are TGTGCCACCGGAATTGGCTACACCTTC. It is translated as CATGIGYTF.

This clonotype has more than one count but fewer than ten. The chain combines TRBV20-1 with TRBJ2-1, with TRBD2 matching 7 bases. The CDR3 length is 14 residues. The germline CDR1 and CDR2 sequences are DFQATT and SNEGSKA (reference sequence). The ends lost 6 bases at V and 7 bases at J; junction bases unmatched: 12. The chain's CDR3 is CSAEGLVGANEQFF. The CDR3 DNA sequence: TGCAGTGCCGAAGGACTAGTTGGGGCTAATGAGCAGTTCTTC.

This clonotype was counted only a few times. The chain links TRBV7-9 to TRBJ2-3, with TRBD2 matching 11 bases. The CDR3 sequence is 15 residues long. Germline values: CDR1 SEHNR, CDR2 FQNEAQ (reference sequence). V dropped 4 bases and J dropped 6; count of bases not matched to a gene: 6. The CDR3 spells CASSSQRTSGDTQYF. Written as DNA, the CDR3 is TGTGCCAGCAGCTCGCAAAGGACTAGCGGGGATACGCAGTATTTT.

The rearrangement joins TRBV7-9 to TRBJ1-1; D might be TRBD1 (5 bases). The CDR3 has 19 amino acids. V dropped 4 bases and J dropped 1 base, with 25 bases sitting between them. Per germline, CDR1 SEHNR and CDR2 FQNEAQ (reference sequence). CDR3 nucleotide sequence: TGTGCCAGCAGCTCCCGCCTACGTCGCCGGGGGACTCAGAACACTGAAGCTTTCTTT. It translates to CASSSRLRRRGTQNTEAFF.

This clonotype showed up just a few times. The chain links TRBV12-3 or TRBV12-4 to TRBJ2-1; D is uncertain. V gave up 5 bases and J gave up 9 bases, with 17 bases separating them. This CDR3 contains 14 residues. CDR3 amino acids: CASSPLSIGGEQFF. The DNA of the CDR3 is TGTGCCAGCAGTCCTCTTAGCATCGGTGGTGAGCAGTTCTTC.

This clonotype was counted between two and nine times. J is TRBJ1-5 and V is TRBV6-4, with TRBD1 matching 7 bases. Losses at the gene ends were 2 bases for V and 5 bases for J; bases not matched to a gene: 6. The germline CDR1 and CDR2 sequences are MRHNA and SNTAGT. This CDR3 contains 15 residues. CDR3: CASSDVRGPDQPQHF. CDR3 in DNA: TGTGCCAGCAGTGACGTTAGGGGGCCGGATCAGCCCCAGCATTTT.

This clonotype was detected ten times or more. The CDR3: CSVGIDRGIGTDTQYF. CDR3 DNA sequence: TGCAGCGTTGGTATCGACAGGGGGATAGGCACAGATACGCAGTATTTT. The chain is built from TRBV29-1 and TRBJ2-3, with 9 bases that match TRBD1. J gave up 1 base and V 4 bases, and 9 bases lay outside the gene matches. The germline gives CDR1 SQVTM, CDR2 ANQGSEA. This CDR3 is 16 amino acids long.

This clonotype was counted ten times or more. The gene calls are TRBV7-3 and TRBJ2-2; 7 positions agree with TRBD1. The ends lost 5 bases at V and 4 bases at J; junction bases unmatched: 4. The CDR3 spans 14 residues. Germline V gene sequence: CDR1 SGHTA, CDR2 FQGTGA. CDR3 sequence: CASSLNRGTGELFF. DNA for the CDR3: TGTGCCAGCAGCCTGAACAGGGGCACCGGGGAGCTGTTTTTT.

This clonotype occurred a few times. This sequence joins TRBV11-2 and TRBJ2-4; perhaps TRBD2 as D (5 bases). CDR3 length: 17 residues. Trimming pared 3 bases from V and 2 bases from J, leaving 17 bases between. Looked up from germline, CDR1 is SGHAT and CDR2 is FQNNGV. The CDR3 DNA sequence: TGTGCCAGCAGCTTCCGGGGAGCCGAGGGCACCAAAAACATTCAGTACTTC. Translation gives CASSFRGAEGTKNIQYF.

In this sample, this clonotype turned up many times. J is TRBJ2-3 and V is TRBV5-1; D gene unclear. The germline V gene encodes CDR1 SGHRS and CDR2 YFSETQ. Between the trimmed V and J ends, which lost 6 bases and 0 bases, there was a span of 14 bases. The CDR3 contains 15 residues. The CDR3 reads CASNVGDSSTDTQYF. CDR3 nucleotide sequence: TGCGCCAGCAATGTTGGGGATAGTAGCACAGATACGCAGTATTTT.

This clonotype was observed a few times. The chain combines TRBV10-1 with TRBJ2-5; D unresolved. Trimming removed 0 bases from V and 1 base from J, with 15 bases in between. The germline CDR1 and CDR2 sequences are WNHNN and SYGVQD (reference sequence). The CDR3 is 17 amino acids. As DNA, the CDR3 is TGCGCCAGCAGTGAGTCGAAGCTGGGATCTGTCCAAGAGACCCAGTACTTC. It is translated as CASSESKLGSVQETQYF.

This clonotype came up a few times. The chain links TRBV5-6 to TRBJ1-2, with TRBD1 as a possible D gene (5 bases). This CDR3 spans 19 amino acids. Germline V gene lookup returns CDR1 SGHDT and CDR2 YYEEEE. Trimming took off 2 bases at V and 0 bases at J, with 23 bases between the two ends. CDR3 bases: TGTGCCAGCAGCTTCGACAGCCACACTAATTCGCGGGCTAACTATGGCTACACCTTC. Protein: CASSFDSHTNSRANYGYTF. Drawing the rest from reference TRBV5-6 and TRBJ1-2, the complete variable domain is DAGVTQSPTHLIKTRGQQVTLRCSPKSGHDTVSWYQQALGQGPQFIFQYYEEEERQRGNFPDRFSGHQFPNYSSELNVNALLLGDSALYLCASSFDSHTNSRANYGYTFGSGTRLTVV.

This clonotype came up many times. The chain couples TRBV7-6 to TRBJ2-1; 8 nucleotides agree with TRBD2. Germline loops: CDR1 SGHVS, CDR2 FNYEAQ. J was trimmed by 0 bases and V by 3 bases; bases with no gene match: 1. CDR3 length: 15 residues. CDR3 coding DNA: TGTGCCAGCAGCTTCGGGGGGGACTCCTACAATGAGCAGTTCTTC. Amino acids: CASSFGGDSYNEQFF.

This clonotype was picked up a small number of times. DNA for the CDR3: TGCAGCGCCCTCCTCGCTAGCGGAAGCTCCTACAATGAGCAGTTCTTC. Its protein product is CSALLASGSSYNEQFF. The chain is built from TRBV29-1 and TRBJ2-1; 7 bases line up with TRBD2. This CDR3 has 16 residues. From germline, CDR1 is SQVTM and CDR2 ANQGSEA. After removal of 7 bases from V and 0 bases from J, the junction contained 12 bases not matched to a gene.

In this sample, this clonotype turned up many times. The chain employs TRBV12-3 or TRBV12-4 and TRBJ2-1, with 8 bases matching TRBD1. The CDR3 totals 17 residues. V gave up 6 bases and J gave up 2 bases; unmatched junction bases: 12. Here the CDR3 reads CASSPQPGQGTYNEQFF. CDR3 nucleotides: TGTGCCAGCAGCCCCCAGCCCGGACAGGGTACCTACAATGAGCAGTTCTTC.

The chain links TRBV5-1 to TRBJ2-7, with 8 nucleotides matching TRBD1. This CDR3 spans 15 amino acids. Germline V gene sequence: CDR1 SGHRS, CDR2 YFSETQ. Trimming cost V 0 bases and J 7 bases; bases outside gene matches: 9. This chain's CDR3 is CASSLGGAGGYEQYF. CDR3 in DNA: TGCGCCAGCAGCTTGGGCGGAGCAGGGGGCTATGAGCAGTACTTC. Looking up the rest from reference TRBV5-1 and TRBJ2-7 gives the full variable domain: KAGVTQTPRYLIKTRGQQVTLSCSPISGHRSVSWYQQTPGQGLQFLFEYFSETQRNKGNFPGRFSGRQFSNSRSEMNVSTLELGDSALYLCASSLGGAGGYEQYFGPGTRLTVT.

The CDR3 reads CSAIRDRGEKLFF. DNA for the CDR3: TGCAGTGCTATCCGGGACAGGGGTGAAAAACTGTTTTTT. This chain links TRBV20-1 with TRBJ1-4; 10 bases agree with TRBD1. Germline CDR1 DFQATT, CDR2 SNEGSKA (reference sequence). With V trimmed by 4 bases and J by 7 bases, 3 bases remained unmatched. This CDR3 spans 13 amino acids.

The chain recombines TRBV7-7 with TRBJ2-1, with D perhaps matching TRBD2 (7 bases). This CDR3 is 18 amino acids long. The V end was cut by 5 bases, the J end by 9 bases, with 29 bases between. Germline lookup yields CDR1 SSHAT and CDR2 FNYEAQ (reference sequence). The CDR3 sequence is CASSLGQTGSPWGGEQFF. CDR3 nucleotide sequence: TGTGCCAGCAGCCTAGGACAGACAGGTTCCCCATGGGGGGGTGAGCAGTTCTTC.

This clonotype was recorded a few times. The chain employs TRBV29-1 and TRBJ2-1; 7 bases are shared with TRBD2. Germline-derived CDR1 and CDR2 are SQVTM and ANQGSEA. With V trimmed by 4 bases and J by 9 bases, 3 bases remained unmatched. CDR3 length equals 11 residues. CDR3 coding DNA: TGCAGCGTTGGGGACTACCGTGAGCAGTTCTTC. Encoded protein: CSVGDYREQFF.

The V and J genes are TRBV9 and TRBJ2-1; D uncertain. The V gene's germline CDR1 is SGDLS and CDR2 YYNGEE. There are 12 residues in the CDR3. V shed 1 base and J shed 7 bases, with 6 bases lying between them. Written as DNA, the CDR3 is TGTGCCAGCAGCGTAACAGCGAATGAGCAGTTCTTC. Protein sequence: CASSVTANEQFF.

The chain links TRBV4-3 to TRBJ1-2, with unresolved D. V lost 4 bases to trimming and J lost 0 bases, with 24 bases between them. The CDR3 loop spans 19 amino acids. Germline lookup yields CDR1 LGHNA and CDR2 YSLEER. CDR3 bases: TGCGCCAGCAGCCCGATCTTATCCCTGGCGGCCGAAGCTAACTATGGCTACACCTTC. It yields the protein CASSPILSLAAEANYGYTF.

This clonotype appeared many times. The J gene is TRBJ1-3, the V gene TRBV10-3; TRBD1 agrees at 10 bases. CDR3 length equals 16 residues. Germline lookup yields CDR1 ENHRY and CDR2 SYGVKD. Trimming removed 2 bases from V and 4 bases from J; junction bases left unmatched: 5. Here the CDR3 reads CAISEGTGEDGNTIYF. The CDR3 DNA is TGTGCCATCAGTGAGGGGACAGGGGAGGACGGAAACACCATATATTTT.